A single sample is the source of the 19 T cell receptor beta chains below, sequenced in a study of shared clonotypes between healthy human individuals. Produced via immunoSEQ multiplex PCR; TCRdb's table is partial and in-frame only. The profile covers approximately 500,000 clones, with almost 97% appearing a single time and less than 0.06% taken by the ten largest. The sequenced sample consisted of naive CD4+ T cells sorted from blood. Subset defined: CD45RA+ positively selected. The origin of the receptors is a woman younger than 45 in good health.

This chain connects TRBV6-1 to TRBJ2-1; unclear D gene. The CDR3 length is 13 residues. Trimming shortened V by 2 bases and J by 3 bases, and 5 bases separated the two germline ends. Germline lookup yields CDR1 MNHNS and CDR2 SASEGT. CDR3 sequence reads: CASSERNYNEQFF. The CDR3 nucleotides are TGTGCCAGCAGTGAACGCAACTACAATGAGCAGTTCTTC.

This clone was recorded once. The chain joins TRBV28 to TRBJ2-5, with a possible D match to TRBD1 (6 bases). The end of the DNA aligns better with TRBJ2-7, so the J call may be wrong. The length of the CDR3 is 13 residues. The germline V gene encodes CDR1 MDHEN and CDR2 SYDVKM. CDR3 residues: CASSRDTLYEQYF. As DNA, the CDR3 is TGTGCCAGCAGCCGGGACACGCTCTACGAGCAGTACTTC.

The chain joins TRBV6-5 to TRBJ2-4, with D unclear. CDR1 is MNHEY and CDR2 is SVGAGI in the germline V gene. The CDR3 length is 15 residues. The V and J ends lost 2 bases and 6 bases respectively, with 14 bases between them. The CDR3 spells CASSYRFSQRNIQYF. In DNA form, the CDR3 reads TGTGCCAGCAGTTACAGGTTTAGCCAGAGAAACATTCAGTACTTC.

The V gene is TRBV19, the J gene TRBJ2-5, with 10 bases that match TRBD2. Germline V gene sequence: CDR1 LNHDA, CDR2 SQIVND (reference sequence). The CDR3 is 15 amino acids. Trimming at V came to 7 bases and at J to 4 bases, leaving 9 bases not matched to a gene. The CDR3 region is CASKALAGGRETQYF. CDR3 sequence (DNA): TGTGCCAGTAAAGCTTTAGCGGGAGGACGAGAGACCCAGTACTTC. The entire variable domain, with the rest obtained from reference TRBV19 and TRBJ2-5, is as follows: DGGITQSPKYLFRKEGQNVTLSCEQNLNHDAMYWYRQDPGQGLRLIYYSQIVNDFQKGDIAEGYSVSREKKESFPLTVTSAQKNPTAFYLCASKALAGGRETQYFGPGTRLLVL.

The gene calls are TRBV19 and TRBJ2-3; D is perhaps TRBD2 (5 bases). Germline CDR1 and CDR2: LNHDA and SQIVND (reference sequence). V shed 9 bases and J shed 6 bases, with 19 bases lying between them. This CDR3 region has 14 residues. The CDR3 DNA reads TGTGCCAGCAAAAAGGGAGTTTTGTGGGATACGCAGTATTTT. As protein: CASKKGVLWDTQYF.

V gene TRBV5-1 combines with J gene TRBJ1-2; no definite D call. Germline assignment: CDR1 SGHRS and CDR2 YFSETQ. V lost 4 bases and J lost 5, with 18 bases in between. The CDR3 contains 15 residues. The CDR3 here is CASSPIAAELYGYTF. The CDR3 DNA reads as TGCGCCAGCAGCCCAATAGCGGCAGAACTTTATGGCTACACCTTC.

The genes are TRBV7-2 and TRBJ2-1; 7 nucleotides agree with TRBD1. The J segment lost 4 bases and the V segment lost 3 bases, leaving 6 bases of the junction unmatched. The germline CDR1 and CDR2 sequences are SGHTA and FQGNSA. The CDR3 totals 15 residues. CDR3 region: CASSFDRVRYNEQFF. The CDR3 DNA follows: TGTGCCAGCAGCTTCGACAGGGTCCGATACAATGAGCAGTTCTTC.

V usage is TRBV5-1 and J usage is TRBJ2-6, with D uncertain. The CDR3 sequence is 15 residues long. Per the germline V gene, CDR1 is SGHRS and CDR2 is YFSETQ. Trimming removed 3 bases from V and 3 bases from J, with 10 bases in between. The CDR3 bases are TGCGCCAGCAGCTCCGAGCCGCGTGGGGCCAACGTCCTGACTTTC. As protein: CASSSEPRGANVLTF.

The CDR3 is CASSYTREVSYEQYF. The DNA of the CDR3 is TGTGCCAGCAGTTACACGAGGGAAGTCAGCTACGAGCAGTACTTC. V and J are TRBV6-5 and TRBJ2-7; tentative D call: TRBD2 (5 bases). The CDR3 totals 15 residues. The V gene's germline CDR1 is MNHEY and CDR2 SVGAGI. The germline V and J ends were trimmed by 2 bases and 3 bases, with 14 bases remaining between them.

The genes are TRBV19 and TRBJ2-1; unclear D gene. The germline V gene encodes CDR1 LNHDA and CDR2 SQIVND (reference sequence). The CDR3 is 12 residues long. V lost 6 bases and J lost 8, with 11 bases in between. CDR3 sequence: CASSILRHEQFF. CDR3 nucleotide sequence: TGTGCCAGTAGCATACTACGCCATGAGCAGTTCTTC.

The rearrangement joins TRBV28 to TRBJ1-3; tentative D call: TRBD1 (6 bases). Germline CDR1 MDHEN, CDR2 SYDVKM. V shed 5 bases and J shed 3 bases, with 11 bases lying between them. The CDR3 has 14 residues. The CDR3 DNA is TGTGCCAGCAGTGCACCGACAGGTGGAAACACCATATATTTT. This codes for CASSAPTGGNTIYF.

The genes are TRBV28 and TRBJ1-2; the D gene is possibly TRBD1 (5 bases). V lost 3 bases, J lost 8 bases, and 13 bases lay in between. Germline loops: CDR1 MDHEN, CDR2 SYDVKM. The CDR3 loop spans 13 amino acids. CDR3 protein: CASSFRESGGYTF. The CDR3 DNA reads TGTGCCAGCAGTTTCAGGGAGTCAGGAGGCTACACCTTC.

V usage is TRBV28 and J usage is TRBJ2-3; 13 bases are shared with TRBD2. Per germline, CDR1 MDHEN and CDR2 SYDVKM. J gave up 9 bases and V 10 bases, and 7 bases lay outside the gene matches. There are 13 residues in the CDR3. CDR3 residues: CATVGLAGDTQYF. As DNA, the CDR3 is TGTGCCACCGTAGGACTAGCGGGAGACACGCAGTATTTT.

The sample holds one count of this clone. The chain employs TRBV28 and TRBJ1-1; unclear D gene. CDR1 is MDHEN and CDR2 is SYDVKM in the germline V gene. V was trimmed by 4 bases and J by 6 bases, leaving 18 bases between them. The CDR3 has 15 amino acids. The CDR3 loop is CASSSQTAGGSEAFF. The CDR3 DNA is TGTGCCAGCAGTTCCCAAACAGCAGGTGGCTCTGAAGCTTTCTTT.

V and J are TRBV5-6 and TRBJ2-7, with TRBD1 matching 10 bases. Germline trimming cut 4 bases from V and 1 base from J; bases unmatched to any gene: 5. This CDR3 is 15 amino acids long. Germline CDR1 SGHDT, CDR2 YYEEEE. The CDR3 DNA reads TGTGCCAGCAGCACGCGACAGGGGGCATCCTACGAGCAGTACTTC. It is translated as CASSTRQGASYEQYF. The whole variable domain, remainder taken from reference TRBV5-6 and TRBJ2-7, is DAGVTQSPTHLIKTRGQQVTLRCSPKSGHDTVSWYQQALGQGPQFIFQYYEEEERQRGNFPDRFSGHQFPNYSSELNVNALLLGDSALYLCASSTRQGASYEQYFGPGTRLTVT.

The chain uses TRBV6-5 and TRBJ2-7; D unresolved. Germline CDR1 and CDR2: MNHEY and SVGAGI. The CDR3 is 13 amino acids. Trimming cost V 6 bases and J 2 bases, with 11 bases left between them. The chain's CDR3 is CASSPPGAYEQYF. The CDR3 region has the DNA TGTGCCAGCAGCCCCCCCGGAGCCTACGAGCAGTACTTC.

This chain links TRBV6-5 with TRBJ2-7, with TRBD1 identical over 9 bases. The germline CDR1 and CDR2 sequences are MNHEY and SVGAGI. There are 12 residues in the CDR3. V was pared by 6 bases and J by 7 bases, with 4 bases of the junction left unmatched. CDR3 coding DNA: TGTGCCAGCAGGAGGACAGGGGATGAGCAGTACTTC. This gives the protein CASRRTGDEQYF.

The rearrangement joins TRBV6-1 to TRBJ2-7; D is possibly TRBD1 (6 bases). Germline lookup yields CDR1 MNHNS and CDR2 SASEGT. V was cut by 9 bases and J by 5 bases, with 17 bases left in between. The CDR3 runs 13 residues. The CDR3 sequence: CASRRWGLHEQYF. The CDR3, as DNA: TGTGCCAGTCGCCGGTGGGGGCTCCACGAGCAGTACTTC.

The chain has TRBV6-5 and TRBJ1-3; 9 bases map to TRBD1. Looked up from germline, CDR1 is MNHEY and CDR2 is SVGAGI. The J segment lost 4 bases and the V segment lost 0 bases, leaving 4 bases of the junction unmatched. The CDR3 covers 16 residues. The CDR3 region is CASSYSGTGMGNTIYF. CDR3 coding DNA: TGTGCCAGCAGTTACTCGGGGACAGGGATGGGAAACACCATATATTTT.